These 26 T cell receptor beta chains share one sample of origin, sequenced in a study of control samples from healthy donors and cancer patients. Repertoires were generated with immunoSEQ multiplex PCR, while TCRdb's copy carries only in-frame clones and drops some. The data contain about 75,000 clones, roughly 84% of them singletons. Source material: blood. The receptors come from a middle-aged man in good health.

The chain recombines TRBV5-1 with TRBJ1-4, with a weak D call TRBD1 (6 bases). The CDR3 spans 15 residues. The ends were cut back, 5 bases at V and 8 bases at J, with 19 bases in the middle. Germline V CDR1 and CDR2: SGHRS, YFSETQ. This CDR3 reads CASRTAGTNTEKLFF. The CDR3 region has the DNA TGCGCCAGCAGAACGGCCGGGACAAATACCGAAAAACTGTTTTTT.

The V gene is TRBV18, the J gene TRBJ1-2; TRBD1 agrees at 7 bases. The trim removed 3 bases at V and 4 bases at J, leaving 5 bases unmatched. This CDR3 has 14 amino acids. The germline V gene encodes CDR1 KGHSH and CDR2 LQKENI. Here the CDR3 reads CASSPRQGRYGYTF. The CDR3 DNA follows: TGTGCCAGCTCACCGAGACAGGGACGCTATGGCTACACCTTC.

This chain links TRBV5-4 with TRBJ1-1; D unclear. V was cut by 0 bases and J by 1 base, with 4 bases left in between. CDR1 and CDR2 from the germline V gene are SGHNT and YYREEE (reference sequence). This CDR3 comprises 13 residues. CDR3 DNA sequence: TGTGCCAGCAGCTTGGCCTCGAACACTGAAGCTTTCTTT. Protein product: CASSLASNTEAFF.

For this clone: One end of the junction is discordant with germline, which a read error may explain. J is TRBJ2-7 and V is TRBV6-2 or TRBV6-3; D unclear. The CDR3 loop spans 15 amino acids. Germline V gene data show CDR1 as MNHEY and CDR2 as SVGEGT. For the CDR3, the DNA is TGTGCCAGCAGTGACTCCCCGGACGCCTCTTGGGAGCAGTACTTC. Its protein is CASSDSPDASWEQYF.

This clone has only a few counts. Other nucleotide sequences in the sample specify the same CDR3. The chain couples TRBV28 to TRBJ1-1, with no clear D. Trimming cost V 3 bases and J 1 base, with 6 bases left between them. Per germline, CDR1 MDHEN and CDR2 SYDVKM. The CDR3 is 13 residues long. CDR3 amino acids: CASSFRRNTEAFF. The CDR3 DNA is TGTGCCAGCAGTTTCCGGAGGAACACTGAAGCTTTCTTT. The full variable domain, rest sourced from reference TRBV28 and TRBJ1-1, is DVKVTQSSRYLVKRTGEKVFLECVQDMDHENMFWYRQDPGLGLRLIYFSYDVKMKEKGDIPEGYSVSREKKERFSLILESASTNQTSMYLCASSFRRNTEAFFGQGTRLTVV.

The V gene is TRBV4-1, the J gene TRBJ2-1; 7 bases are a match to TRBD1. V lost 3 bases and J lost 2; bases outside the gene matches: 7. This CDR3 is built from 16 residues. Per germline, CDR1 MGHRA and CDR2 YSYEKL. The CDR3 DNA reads TGCGCCAGCAGCCAGACAAAGGACAGGACCTACAATGAGCAGTTCTTC. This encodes CASSQTKDRTYNEQFF.

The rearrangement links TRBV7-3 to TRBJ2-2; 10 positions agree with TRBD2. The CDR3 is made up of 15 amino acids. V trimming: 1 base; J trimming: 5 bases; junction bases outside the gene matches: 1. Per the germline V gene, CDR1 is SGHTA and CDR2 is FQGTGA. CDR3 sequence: CASSLKGLATGELFF. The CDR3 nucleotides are TGTGCCAGCAGCTTAAAGGGACTAGCGACCGGGGAGCTGTTTTTT.

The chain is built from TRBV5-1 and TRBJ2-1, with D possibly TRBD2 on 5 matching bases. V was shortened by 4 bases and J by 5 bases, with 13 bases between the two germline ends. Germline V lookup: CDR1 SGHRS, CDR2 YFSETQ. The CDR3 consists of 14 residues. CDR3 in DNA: TGCGCCAGCAGCCCCCGACTACCGAACAATGAGCAGTTCTTC. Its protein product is CASSPRLPNNEQFF.

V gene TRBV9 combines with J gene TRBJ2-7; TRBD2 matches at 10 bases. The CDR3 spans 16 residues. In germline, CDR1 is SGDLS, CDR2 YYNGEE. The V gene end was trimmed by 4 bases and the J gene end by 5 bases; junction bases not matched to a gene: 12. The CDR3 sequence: CASSPEGGLAGDEQYF. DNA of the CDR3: TGTGCCAGCAGCCCCGAAGGCGGGCTAGCGGGGGACGAGCAGTACTTC.

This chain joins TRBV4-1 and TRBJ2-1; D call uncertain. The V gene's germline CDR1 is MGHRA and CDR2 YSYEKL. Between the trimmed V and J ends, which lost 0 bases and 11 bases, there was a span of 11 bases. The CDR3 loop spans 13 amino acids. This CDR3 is CASSQDVGIKQFF. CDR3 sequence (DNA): TGCGCCAGCAGCCAAGATGTGGGGATAAAGCAGTTCTTC.

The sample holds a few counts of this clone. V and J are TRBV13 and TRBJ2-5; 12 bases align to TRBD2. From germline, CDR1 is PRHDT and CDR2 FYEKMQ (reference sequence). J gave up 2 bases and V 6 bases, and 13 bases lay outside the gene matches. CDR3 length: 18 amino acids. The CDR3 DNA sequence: TGTGCCAGCAGAAGGGACAGGGGACTAGCGGGCATGCAAGAGACCCAGTACTTC. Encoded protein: CASRRDRGLAGMQETQYF. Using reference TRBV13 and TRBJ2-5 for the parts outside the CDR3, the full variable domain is AAGVIQSPRHLIKEKRETATLKCYPIPRHDTVYWYQQGPGQDPQFLISFYEKMQSDKGSIPDRFSAQQFSDYHSELNMSSLELGDSALYFCASRRDRGLAGMQETQYFGPGTRLLVL.

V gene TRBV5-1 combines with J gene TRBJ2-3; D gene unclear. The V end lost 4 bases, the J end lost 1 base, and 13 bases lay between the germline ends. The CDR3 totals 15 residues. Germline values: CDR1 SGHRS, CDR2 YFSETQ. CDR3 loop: CASSTVARGTDTQYF. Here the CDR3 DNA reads TGCGCCAGCAGCACAGTTGCGCGCGGCACAGATACGCAGTATTTT.

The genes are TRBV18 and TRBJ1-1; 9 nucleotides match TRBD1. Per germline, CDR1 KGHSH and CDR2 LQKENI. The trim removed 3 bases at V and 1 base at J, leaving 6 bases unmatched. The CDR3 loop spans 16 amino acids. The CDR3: CASSPPGQGPNTEAFF. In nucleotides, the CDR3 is TGTGCCAGCTCACCGCCGGGACAGGGACCGAACACTGAAGCTTTCTTT.

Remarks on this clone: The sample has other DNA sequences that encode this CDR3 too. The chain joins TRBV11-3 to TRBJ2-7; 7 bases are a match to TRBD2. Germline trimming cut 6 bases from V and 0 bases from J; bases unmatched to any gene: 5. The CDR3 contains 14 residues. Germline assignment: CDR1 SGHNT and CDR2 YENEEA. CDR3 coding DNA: TGTGCCAGCAGTCGGCCTAGCGGCTCCTACGAGCAGTACTTC. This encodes CASSRPSGSYEQYF.

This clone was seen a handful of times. The CDR3 nucleotides are TGTGCCAGCAGGCTACCAGGCTACGAGCAGTACTTC. This sequence encodes CASRLPGYEQYF. This chain links TRBV11-3 with TRBJ2-7, with D unclear. This CDR3 region has 12 residues. Germline CDR1 reads SGHNT; CDR2 reads YENEEA. V was cut by 6 bases and J by 3 bases, with 9 bases left in between.

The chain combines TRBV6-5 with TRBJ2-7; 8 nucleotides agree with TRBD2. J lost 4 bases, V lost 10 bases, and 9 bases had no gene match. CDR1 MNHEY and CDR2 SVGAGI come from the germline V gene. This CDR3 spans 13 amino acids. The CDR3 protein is CATTGRASYEQYF. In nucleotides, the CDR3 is TGTGCCACCACCGGGAGGGCCAGTTACGAGCAGTACTTC.

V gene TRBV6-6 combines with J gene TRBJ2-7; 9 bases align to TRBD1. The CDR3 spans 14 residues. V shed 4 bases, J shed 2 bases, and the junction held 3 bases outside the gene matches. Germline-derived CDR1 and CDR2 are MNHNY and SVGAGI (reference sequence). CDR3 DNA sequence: TGTGCCAGCAGTTCTCGACAGGGGGCCTACGAGCAGTACTTC. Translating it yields CASSSRQGAYEQYF.

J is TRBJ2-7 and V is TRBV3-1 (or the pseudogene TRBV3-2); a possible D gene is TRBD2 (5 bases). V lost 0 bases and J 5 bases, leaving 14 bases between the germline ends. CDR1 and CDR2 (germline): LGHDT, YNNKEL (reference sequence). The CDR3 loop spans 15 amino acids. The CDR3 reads CASSQDTGSWNEQYF. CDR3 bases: TGTGCCAGCAGCCAAGACACGGGATCTTGGAACGAGCAGTACTTC.

This chain's CDR3 is CASSVAGTGNTIYF. CDR3 nucleotide sequence: TGTGCCAGCAGCGTAGCAGGTACTGGAAACACCATATATTTT. V and J are TRBV9 and TRBJ1-3, with D hard to call. Germline V gene sequence: CDR1 SGDLS, CDR2 YYNGEE. The ends were cut back, 0 bases at V and 2 bases at J, with 6 bases in the middle. CDR3 length: 14 amino acids.

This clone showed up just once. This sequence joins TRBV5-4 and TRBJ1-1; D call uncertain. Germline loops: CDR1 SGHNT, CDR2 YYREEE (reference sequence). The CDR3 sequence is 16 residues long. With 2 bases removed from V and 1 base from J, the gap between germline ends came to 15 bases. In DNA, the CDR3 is TGTGCCAGCAGCTTCCTAGGGCCCCAAGAGAACACTGAAGCTTTCTTT. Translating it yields CASSFLGPQENTEAFF.

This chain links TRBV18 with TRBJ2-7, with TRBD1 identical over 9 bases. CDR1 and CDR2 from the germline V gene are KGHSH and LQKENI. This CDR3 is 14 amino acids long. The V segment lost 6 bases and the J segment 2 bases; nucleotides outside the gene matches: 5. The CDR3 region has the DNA TGTGCCAGCTCCCTAAGGACAGGGGCCTACGAGCAGTACTTC. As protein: CASSLRTGAYEQYF. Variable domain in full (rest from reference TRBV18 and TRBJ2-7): NAGVMQNPRHLVRRRGQEARLRCSPMKGHSHVYWYRQLPEEGLKFMVYLQKENIIDESGMPKERFSAEFPKEGPSILRIQQVVRGDSAAYFCASSLRTGAYEQYFGPGTRLTVT.

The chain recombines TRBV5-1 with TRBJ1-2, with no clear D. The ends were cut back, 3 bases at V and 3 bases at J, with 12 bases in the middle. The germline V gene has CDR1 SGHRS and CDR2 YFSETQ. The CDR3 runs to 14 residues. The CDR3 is CASSSKASHYGYTF. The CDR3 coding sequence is TGCGCCAGCAGCTCCAAGGCCAGCCACTATGGCTACACCTTC.

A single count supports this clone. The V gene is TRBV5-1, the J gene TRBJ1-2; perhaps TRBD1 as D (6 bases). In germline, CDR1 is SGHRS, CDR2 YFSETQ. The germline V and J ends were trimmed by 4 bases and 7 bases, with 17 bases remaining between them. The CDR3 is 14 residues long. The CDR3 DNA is TGCGCCAGCAGCAATACCGCAGGGGAAGCTGGCTACACCTTC. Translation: CASSNTAGEAGYTF. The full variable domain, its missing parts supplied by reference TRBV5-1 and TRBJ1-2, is KAGVTQTPRYLIKTRGQQVTLSCSPISGHRSVSWYQQTPGQGLQFLFEYFSETQRNKGNFPGRFSGRQFSNSRSEMNVSTLELGDSALYLCASSNTAGEAGYTFGSGTRLTVV.

In nucleotides, the CDR3 is TGTGCCAGCAGTGAAGCGTTCAATGCCTACGAGCAGTACTTC. Protein: CASSEAFNAYEQYF. The chain joins TRBV6-1 to TRBJ2-7; unclear D gene. CDR3 length: 14 residues. V was trimmed by 0 bases and J by 2 bases, leaving 8 bases between them. The germline V gene encodes CDR1 MNHNS and CDR2 SASEGT.

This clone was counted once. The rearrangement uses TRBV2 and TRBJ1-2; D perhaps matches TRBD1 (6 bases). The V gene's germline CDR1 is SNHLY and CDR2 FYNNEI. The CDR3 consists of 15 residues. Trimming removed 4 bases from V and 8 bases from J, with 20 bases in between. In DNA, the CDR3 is TGTGCCAGCAGTGGACCGGTGGAGGGGGGGCTGGGCTACACCTTC. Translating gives CASSGPVEGGLGYTF.

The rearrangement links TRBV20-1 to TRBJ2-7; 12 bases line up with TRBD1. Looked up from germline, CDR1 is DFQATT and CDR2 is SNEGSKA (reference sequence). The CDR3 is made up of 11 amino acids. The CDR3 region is CGGQGAHEQYF. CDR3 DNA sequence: TGCGGGGGACAGGGGGCCCACGAGCAGTACTTC.